These T cell receptor beta chains were read from a single sample in a study of shared clonotypes between healthy human individuals. Assay: immunoSEQ multiplex PCR; the TCRdb copy retains only in-frame clones and omits some. The sample contains fewer than 700,000 clones, around 76% of which appear only once. The material sequenced was PBMCs. These TCRs come from a woman aged 40 to 55 in good health. Some clones in this sample may be carry-over from other donors' samples. CDR3s include the opening cysteine and the closing phenylalanine or tryptophan. The order of the fields is D gene, CDR3 length, V gene, J gene, CDR3 protein. A D gene is named only where the DNA matches it firmly.

>NA|11|TRBV10-3|TRBJ2-7
CAIGRTYEQYF
>NA|13|TRBV5-1|TRBJ1-2
CASSLTEVLGYTF
>NA|11|TRBV6-6|TRBJ2-7
CASRDDSQQYF
>TRBD1|16|TRBV28|TRBJ2-1
CASTTSGTGGINEQFF
>NA|13|TRBV19|TRBJ1-1
CASSMSTGLEAFF
>NA|12|TRBV7-2|TRBJ2-3
CASSRPGDTQYF
>TRBD1|15|TRBV5-1|TRBJ2-1
CASSLKGQGNNEQFF
>NA|17|TRBV9|TRBJ2-6
CASSPGGSNTGANVLTF
>TRBD1|15|TRBV6-6|TRBJ2-3
CASRTTGGNTDTQYF
>NA|15|TRBV11-1|TRBJ1-1
CASSPYYREDTEAFF
>TRBD2|15|TRBV28|TRBJ2-1
CASSPPGTSVNEQFF
>NA|13|TRBV18|TRBJ2-5
CASSPGGGDTQYF
>TRBD1|13|TRBV11-3|TRBJ1-2
CASRGDSNYGYTF
>TRBD1|15|TRBV9|TRBJ2-2
CASSTRDRNTGELFF
>TRBD2|14|TRBV5-6|TRBJ2-3
CASSIGLAGDTQYF
>TRBD2|17|TRBV7-2|TRBJ2-7
CASSFRTSGSYSYEQYF
>NA|14|TRBV5-4|TRBJ1-2
CASSSGVVEYGYTF
>NA|16|TRBV5-4|TRBJ2-2
CASSFRGGWDTGELFF
>TRBD1|14|TRBV18|TRBJ1-1
CASSPPGQGSGCVF
>NA|14|TRBV11-2|TRBJ2-4
CASSYGGSLNIQYF
>NA|12|TRBV28|TRBJ2-4
CASSPTLNIQYF
>NA|14|TRBV10-1|TRBJ2-7
CASSESRNTYEQYF
>NA|17|TRBV27|TRBJ2-1
CASSPLYLSQPQDEQFF